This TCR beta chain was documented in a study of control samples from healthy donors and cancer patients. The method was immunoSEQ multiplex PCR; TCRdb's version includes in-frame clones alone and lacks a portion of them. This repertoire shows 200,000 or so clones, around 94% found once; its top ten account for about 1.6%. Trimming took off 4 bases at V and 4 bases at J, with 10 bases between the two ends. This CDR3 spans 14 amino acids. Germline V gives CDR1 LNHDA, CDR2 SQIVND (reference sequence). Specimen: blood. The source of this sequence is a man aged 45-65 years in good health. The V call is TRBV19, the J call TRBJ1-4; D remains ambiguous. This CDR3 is CASSNGRVNEKLFF. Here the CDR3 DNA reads TGTGCCAGTAGTAACGGCCGGGTTAATGAAAAACTGTTTTTT.